The 18 T cell receptor beta chains listed next were all sequenced from one sample in a study of cytomegalovirus exposure and HLA in healthy donors. Primers: 60 Vbeta forward and 13 Jbeta reverse. Profiled with immunoSEQ multiplex PCR; TCRdb holds only in-frame clones, not every one. The sample has 120,000 to 150,000 clones; around two thirds are singletons. The sequenced material came from PBMCs. The receptor source for this set is a woman under 30 in good health and CMV-seronegative.

This rearrangement joins TRBV6-5 to TRBJ1-2; TRBD1 is a possible D gene (6 bases). The CDR3 consists of 15 residues. V was clipped by 6 bases and J by 0 bases, with 14 bases between them. CDR1 is MNHEY and CDR2 is SVGAGI in the germline V gene. The CDR3 protein is CASSRDIQSNYGYTF. The CDR3 DNA is TGTGCCAGCAGCAGGGACATCCAGTCTAACTATGGCTACACCTTC.

V and J are TRBV6-5 and TRBJ1-5, with a possible D match to TRBD1 (6 bases). The CDR3 sequence is 15 residues long. Deletions cut 6 bases from V and 1 base from J, with 13 bases between. Germline values: CDR1 MNHEY, CDR2 SVGAGI. DNA for the CDR3: TGTGCCAGCAGAAAACAGGGTTCCAGCAATCAGCCCCAGCATTTT. Translated, it gives CASRKQGSSNQPQHF.

This sequence joins TRBV5-1 and TRBJ2-1; 7 bases are shared with TRBD2. The CDR3 has 15 residues. CDR1 SGHRS and CDR2 YFSETQ come from the germline V gene. V was clipped by 0 bases and J by 4 bases; unmatched bases: 4. Here the CDR3 reads CASSLVGLGYNEQFF. CDR3 DNA: TGCGCCAGCAGCTTGGTAGGACTAGGGTACAATGAGCAGTTCTTC.

This chain connects TRBV7-2 to TRBJ1-6, with 10 bases matching TRBD1. There are 18 residues in the CDR3. Trimming at V came to 5 bases and at J to 7 bases, leaving 14 bases not matched to a gene. Per germline, CDR1 SGHTA and CDR2 FQGNSA. CDR3 nucleotides: TGTGCCAGCAGCGTAGAGGTCATTTGGACAGGGGGAAATTCACCCCTCCACTTT. Its translation is CASSVEVIWTGGNSPLHF.

The rearrangement uses TRBV2 and TRBJ2-2; 9 positions agree with TRBD1. Germline values: CDR1 SNHLY, CDR2 FYNNEI. Germline trimming cut 6 bases from V and 4 bases from J; bases unmatched to any gene: 6. The CDR3 consists of 15 residues. The CDR3 spells CASRNRDRVTGELFF. DNA of the CDR3: TGTGCCAGCAGAAACCGGGACAGGGTCACCGGGGAGCTGTTTTTT. The full variable domain, with the rest looked up from reference TRBV2 and TRBJ2-2, is EPEVTQTPSHQVTQMGQEVILRCVPISNHLYFYWYRQILGQKVEFLVSFYNNEISEKSEIFDDQFSVERPDGSNFTLKIRSTKLEDSAMYFCASRNRDRVTGELFFGEGSRLTVL.

V usage is TRBV28 and J usage is TRBJ1-4; perhaps TRBD1 as D (6 bases). CDR3 size: 16 residues. Germline-derived CDR1 and CDR2 are MDHEN and SYDVKM. Trimming stripped 6 bases from V and 2 bases from J, with 16 bases between. The DNA for the CDR3 is TGTGCCAGCAGCGAACACAGGGCGGATACTAATGAAAAACTGTTTTTT. It translates to CASSEHRADTNEKLFF.

V is TRBV15 and J is TRBJ1-5; D uncertain. The germline gives CDR1 LNHNV, CDR2 YYDKDF (reference sequence). V was pared by 1 base and J by 5 bases, with 6 bases between. The CDR3 is 13 amino acids. The CDR3 nucleotides are TGTGCCACCAGCAGAGTAGTTCATCAGCCCCAGCATTTT. This codes for CATSRVVHQPQHF. The entire variable domain, with the rest obtained from reference TRBV15 and TRBJ1-5, is as follows: DAMVIQNPRYQVTQFGKPVTLSCSQTLNHNVMYWYQQKSSQAPKLLFHYYDKDFNNEADTPDNFQSRRPNTSFCFLDIRSPGLGDTAMYLCATSRVVHQPQHFGDGTRLSIL.

V usage is TRBV7-3 and J usage is TRBJ2-3, with a possible D match to TRBD1 (5 bases). Trimming cost V 5 bases and J 2 bases, with 11 bases left between them. The CDR3 has 14 amino acids. Germline CDR1 is SGHTA and CDR2 is FQGTGA. The chain's CDR3 is CASSPRTNTDTQYF. The CDR3 DNA reads TGTGCCAGCAGCCCACGGACAAACACAGATACGCAGTATTTT.

The rearrangement joins TRBV4-1 to TRBJ1-1; 10 nucleotides agree with TRBD1. The J segment lost 3 bases and the V segment lost 2 bases, leaving 6 bases of the junction unmatched. The CDR3 length is 16 residues. Per germline, CDR1 MGHRA and CDR2 YSYEKL. The CDR3: CASSQSTGTGDTEAFF. The CDR3 DNA follows: TGCGCCAGCAGCCAATCCACCGGGACAGGGGACACTGAAGCTTTCTTT.

This clone turned up a few times. The gene calls are TRBV6-6 and TRBJ2-3; 8 bases are a match to TRBD2. CDR1 MNHNY and CDR2 SVGAGI come from the germline V gene (reference sequence). The CDR3 is 15 amino acids. After removal of 6 bases from V and 4 bases from J, the junction contained 9 bases not matched to a gene. The chain's CDR3 is CASSSAGGASDTQYF. In nucleotides, the CDR3 is TGTGCCAGCAGCTCCGCGGGGGGTGCCTCAGATACGCAGTATTTT.

CDR3 sequence: CASRPDRGLNQPQHF. DNA of the CDR3: TGTGCCAGTAGGCCGGACAGGGGGCTCAATCAGCCCCAGCATTTT. The chain has TRBV19 and TRBJ1-5; 11 positions match TRBD1. Losses at the gene ends were 6 bases for V and 3 bases for J; bases not matched to a gene: 4. Germline-derived CDR1 and CDR2 are LNHDA and SQIVND (reference sequence). The CDR3 loop spans 15 amino acids.

The chain has TRBV2 and TRBJ2-5; D unresolved. CDR1 is SNHLY and CDR2 is FYNNEI in the germline V gene. There are 11 residues in the CDR3. Trimming removed 7 bases from V and 5 bases from J, with 8 bases in between. CDR3 amino acids: CASNTRETQYF. The CDR3 DNA follows: TGTGCCAGCAATACGAGGGAGACCCAGTACTTC. Full variable domain (remainder filled in from reference TRBV2 and TRBJ2-5): EPEVTQTPSHQVTQMGQEVILRCVPISNHLYFYWYRQILGQKVEFLVSFYNNEISEKSEIFDDQFSVERPDGSNFTLKIRSTKLEDSAMYFCASNTRETQYFGPGTRLLVL.

This chain connects TRBV5-8 to TRBJ1-5; D is perhaps TRBD1 (5 bases). Germline-derived CDR1 and CDR2 are SGHTS and YDEGEE. Deletions cut 2 bases from V and 9 bases from J, with 18 bases between. The CDR3 is 15 residues long. This CDR3 reads CASSFQTVGLTPQHF. The CDR3 region has the DNA TGTGCCAGCAGCTTCCAAACAGTGGGACTGACGCCCCAGCATTTT.

V usage is TRBV27 and J usage is TRBJ2-3; 9 positions match TRBD1. Germline V gene sequence: CDR1 MNHEY, CDR2 SMNVEV (reference sequence). The CDR3 extends over 15 amino acids. The V and J ends lost 10 bases and 6 bases, in that order; junction bases with no gene match: 14. The CDR3 coding sequence is TGTGCCACCGCGATTCTCCGGGACAGGGCCGATACGCAGTATTTT. Translated, it gives CATAILRDRADTQYF.

The chain carries TRBV7-9 and TRBJ1-2, with D unresolved. The germline CDR1 and CDR2 sequences are SEHNR and FQNEAQ (reference sequence). Trimming removed 1 base from V and 3 bases from J, with 9 bases in between. The length of the CDR3 is 14 residues. CDR3 sequence: CASSLGQIHYGYTF. Here the CDR3 DNA reads TGTGCCAGCAGCTTAGGTCAGATACACTATGGCTACACCTTC.

The V and J genes are TRBV11-2 and TRBJ2-3; D may be TRBD2 (7 bases). This CDR3 has 17 amino acids. CDR1 is SGHAT, CDR2 FQNNGV, per germline. Trimming pared 5 bases from V and 3 bases from J, leaving 21 bases between. In DNA form, the CDR3 reads TGTGCCAGCAGCCCCGTGGAAGGGGGGGCCAGGACAGATACGCAGTATTTT. As protein: CASSPVEGGARTDTQYF. The whole variable domain, remainder taken from reference TRBV11-2 and TRBJ2-3, is EAGVAQSPRYKIIEKRQSVAFWCNPISGHATLYWYQQILGQGPKLLIQFQNNGVVDDSQLPKDRFSAERLKGVDSTLKIQPAKLEDSAVYLCASSPVEGGARTDTQYFGPGTRLTVL.

This clone was picked up one time. The rearrangement uses TRBV4-1 and TRBJ2-7, with 8 nucleotides matching TRBD1. The J segment lost 5 bases and the V segment lost 4 bases, leaving 13 bases of the junction unmatched. The CDR3 has 16 amino acids. Germline-derived CDR1 and CDR2 are MGHRA and YSYEKL. CDR3 region: CASSPPATTGVHEQYF. The CDR3 nucleotides read TGCGCCAGCAGCCCTCCGGCGACGACAGGGGTCCACGAGCAGTACTTC.

The V gene is TRBV6-5, the J gene TRBJ2-1; weak D call: TRBD2 (6 bases). V was clipped by 6 bases and J by 0 bases, with 12 bases between them. The CDR3 contains 15 residues. From germline, CDR1 is MNHEY and CDR2 SVGAGI. The CDR3 region is CASRRDLSSYNEQFF. The CDR3 DNA reads as TGTGCCAGCAGGCGGGACTTGAGCTCCTACAATGAGCAGTTCTTC.